This TCR beta chain came from a study of T-cell memory formation after mild COVID-19. Libraries for TCRalpha and TCRbeta carried sample barcodes and unique molecular identifiers via 5'RACE. TCRdb fed the 5' RACE reads into MiXCR, producing one record per CDR3 protein. This sample has 450,000 to 700,000 distinct CDR3 sequences, with 18% found just once. The germline CDR1 and CDR2 sequences are SGDLS and YYNGEE. V gave up 0 bases and J gave up 5 bases; unmatched junction bases: 1. CDR3 length equals 15 residues. General study results and limits: Contracting CD8+ clones were enriched in EMRA, CD4+ mainly in CM and EM. Within pre-infection memory, some responding clones were found, suggesting cross-reactive memory joined.

Comment on this clonotype: What it recognizes is unknown.

The chain links TRBV9 to TRBJ2-3; 12 positions agree with TRBD2. Sequenced input: PBMCs or a T cell subset sorted from them (not recorded which). The sequence was collected from an adult woman who had mild COVID-19 (a few samples of this study predate the infection). Cell type and time point are not known. In DNA, the CDR3 is TGTGCCAGCAGCGTAGAGACTAGCGGGGGAGATACGCAGTATTTT. Its translation: CASSVETSGGDTQYF.